This paragraph covers one TCR beta chain sequence. This entry belongs to a study of T cell changes during pregnancy in multiple sclerosis. Data came from immunoSEQ multiplex PCR; TCRdb stores just in-frame clones and leaves some out. Here the sample spans 30,000 to 35,000 clones, about nine tenths being singletons. This TCR was sampled from a female donor with multiple sclerosis, enrolled in a pregnancy study. Sequenced here: CD8+ T cells from peripheral blood mononuclear cells, sampled after pregnancy.

In DNA, the CDR3 is TGTGCCAGCAGTGAAGCCGTCCCGGGACAGGGCTCTGAAAAACTGTTTTTT. This translates into CASSEAVPGQGSEKLFF. This chain uses TRBV6-1 with TRBJ1-4, with TRBD1 matching over 9 bases. Germline loops: CDR1 MNHNS, CDR2 SASEGT. This CDR3 comprises 17 residues. Trimming cost V 0 bases and J 7 bases; bases outside gene matches: 9.